One T cell receptor beta chain is described in this entry. The antigen is not known. The length of the CDR3 is 13 residues. J gave up 6 bases and V 7 bases, and 9 bases lay outside the gene matches. CDR1 is MDHEN, CDR2 SYDVKM, per germline. The entry originates in a study of cytomegalovirus exposure and HLA in healthy donors. The wider study: When 350 to 500 donors were genotyped, just over 80% of them were found to fall in the Caucasian-associated ancestry cluster.

In the PCR, 60 Vbeta and 13 Jbeta primers were used. Per the original methods: There were 80 million to 95 million unique TCR beta chains by a later count, and 10 million to 12 million of them were shared. Some clones are missing from TCRdb's copy, which holds only in-frame ones; the method was immunoSEQ multiplex PCR. The DNA gave D and trimming, while V, J and clone size come from that table. Of approximately 150,000 clones in the sample, 75% to 80% are singletons; the top ten hold approximately 6.3%. Study-wide findings and caveats: The likely explanation for a cluster of highly shared sequence variants was sequencing artifact. Per a prior analysis, the majority of TCR beta V segments were productive roughly 87% or roughly 30% of the time.

This TCR came from a man aged 35 to 55 in good health and CMV-seropositive. Material: PBMCs. This sequence joins TRBV28 and TRBJ2-7, with 7 positions matching TRBD2. In DNA form, the CDR3 reads TGTGCCAGCACCCCCGGGGGGTACTCCGAGCAGTACTTC. Protein: CASTPGGYSEQYF.